This T cell receptor beta chain was sequenced in a study of sequential checkpoint blockade in melanoma. Germline V gives CDR1 SQVTM, CDR2 ANQGSEA. Trimming removed 8 bases from V and 0 bases from J, with 14 bases in between. The CDR3 is 13 amino acids. The data were produced by immunoSEQ multiplex PCR, yet TCRdb's version contains in-frame clones alone and is incomplete. The data contain 16,000 or so clones, 85% to 95% of them singletons. The treatment was: randomized to nivolumab then ipilimumab (arm A) or the reverse (arm B). Sorted cells were live CD3+CD8+, lacking CD19 and CD56, from PBMCs. Source: CD8+ T cells sorted from blood (inferred from file names), taken from a patient given nivolumab and ipilimumab in sequence. The rearrangement links TRBV29-1 to TRBJ2-7, with D possibly matching TRBD2 (6 bases). The sequence was collected from a human donor with melanoma. The CDR3 reads CSFRRDGSYEQYF. The DNA of the CDR3 is TGCAGCTTCCGGCGGGACGGCTCCTACGAGCAGTACTTC.